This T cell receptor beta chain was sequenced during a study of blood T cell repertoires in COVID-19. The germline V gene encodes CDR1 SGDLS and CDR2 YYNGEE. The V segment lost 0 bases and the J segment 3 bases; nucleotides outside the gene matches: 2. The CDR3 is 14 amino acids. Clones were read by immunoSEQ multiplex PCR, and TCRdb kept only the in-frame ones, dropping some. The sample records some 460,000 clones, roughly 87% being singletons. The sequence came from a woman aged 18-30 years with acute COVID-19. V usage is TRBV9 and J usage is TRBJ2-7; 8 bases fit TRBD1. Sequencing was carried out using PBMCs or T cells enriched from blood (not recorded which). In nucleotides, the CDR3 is TGTGCCAGCAGCGTAGGGGACAGGCGCTACGAGCAGTACTTC. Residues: CASSVGDRRYEQYF.